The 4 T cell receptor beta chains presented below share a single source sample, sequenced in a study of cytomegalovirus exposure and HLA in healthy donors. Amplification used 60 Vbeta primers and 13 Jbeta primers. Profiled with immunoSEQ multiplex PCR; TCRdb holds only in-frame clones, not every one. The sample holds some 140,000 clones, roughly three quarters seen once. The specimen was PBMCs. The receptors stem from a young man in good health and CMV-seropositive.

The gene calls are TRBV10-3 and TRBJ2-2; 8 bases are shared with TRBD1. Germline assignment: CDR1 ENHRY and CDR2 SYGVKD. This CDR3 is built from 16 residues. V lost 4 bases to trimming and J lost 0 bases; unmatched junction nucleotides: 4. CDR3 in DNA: TGTGCCATCAGTGTCCAGGGGGCTACGAACACCGGGGAGCTGTTTTTT. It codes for CAISVQGATNTGELFF.

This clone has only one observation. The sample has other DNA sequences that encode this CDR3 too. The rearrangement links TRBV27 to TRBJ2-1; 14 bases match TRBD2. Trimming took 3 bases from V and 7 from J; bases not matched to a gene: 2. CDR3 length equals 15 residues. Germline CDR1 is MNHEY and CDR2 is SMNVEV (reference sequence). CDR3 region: CASSLGTSGRNEQFF. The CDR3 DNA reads TGTGCCAGCAGTTTGGGGACTAGCGGGAGAAATGAGCAGTTCTTC.

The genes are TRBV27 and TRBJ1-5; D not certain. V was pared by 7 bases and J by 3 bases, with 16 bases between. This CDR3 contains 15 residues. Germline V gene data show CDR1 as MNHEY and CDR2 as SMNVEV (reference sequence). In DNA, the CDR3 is TGTGCCAGCAACGCGCAAGGAGGAAACAATCAGCCCCAGCATTTT. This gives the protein CASNAQGGNNQPQHF.

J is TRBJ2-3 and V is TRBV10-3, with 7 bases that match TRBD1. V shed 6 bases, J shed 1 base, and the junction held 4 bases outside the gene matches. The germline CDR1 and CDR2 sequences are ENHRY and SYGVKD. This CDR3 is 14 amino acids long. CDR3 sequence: CAIRNRGGTDTQYF. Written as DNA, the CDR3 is TGTGCCATCAGGAACAGGGGAGGCACAGATACGCAGTATTTT.